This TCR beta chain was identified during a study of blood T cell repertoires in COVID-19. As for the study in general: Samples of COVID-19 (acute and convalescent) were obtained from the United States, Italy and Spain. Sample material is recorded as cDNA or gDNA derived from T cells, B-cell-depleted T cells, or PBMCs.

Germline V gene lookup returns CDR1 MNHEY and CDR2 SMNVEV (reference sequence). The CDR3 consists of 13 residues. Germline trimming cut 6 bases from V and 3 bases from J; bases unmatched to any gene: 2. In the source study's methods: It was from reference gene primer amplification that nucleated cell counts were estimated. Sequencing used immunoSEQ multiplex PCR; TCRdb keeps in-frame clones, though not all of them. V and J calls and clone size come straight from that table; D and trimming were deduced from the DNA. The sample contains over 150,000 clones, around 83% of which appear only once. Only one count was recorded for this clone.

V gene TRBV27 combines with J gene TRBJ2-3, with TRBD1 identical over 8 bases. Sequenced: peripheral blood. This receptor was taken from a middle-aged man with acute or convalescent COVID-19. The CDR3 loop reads CASRDRETDTQYF. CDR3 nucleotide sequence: TGTGCCAGCAGGGACAGGGAAACAGATACGCAGTATTTT.